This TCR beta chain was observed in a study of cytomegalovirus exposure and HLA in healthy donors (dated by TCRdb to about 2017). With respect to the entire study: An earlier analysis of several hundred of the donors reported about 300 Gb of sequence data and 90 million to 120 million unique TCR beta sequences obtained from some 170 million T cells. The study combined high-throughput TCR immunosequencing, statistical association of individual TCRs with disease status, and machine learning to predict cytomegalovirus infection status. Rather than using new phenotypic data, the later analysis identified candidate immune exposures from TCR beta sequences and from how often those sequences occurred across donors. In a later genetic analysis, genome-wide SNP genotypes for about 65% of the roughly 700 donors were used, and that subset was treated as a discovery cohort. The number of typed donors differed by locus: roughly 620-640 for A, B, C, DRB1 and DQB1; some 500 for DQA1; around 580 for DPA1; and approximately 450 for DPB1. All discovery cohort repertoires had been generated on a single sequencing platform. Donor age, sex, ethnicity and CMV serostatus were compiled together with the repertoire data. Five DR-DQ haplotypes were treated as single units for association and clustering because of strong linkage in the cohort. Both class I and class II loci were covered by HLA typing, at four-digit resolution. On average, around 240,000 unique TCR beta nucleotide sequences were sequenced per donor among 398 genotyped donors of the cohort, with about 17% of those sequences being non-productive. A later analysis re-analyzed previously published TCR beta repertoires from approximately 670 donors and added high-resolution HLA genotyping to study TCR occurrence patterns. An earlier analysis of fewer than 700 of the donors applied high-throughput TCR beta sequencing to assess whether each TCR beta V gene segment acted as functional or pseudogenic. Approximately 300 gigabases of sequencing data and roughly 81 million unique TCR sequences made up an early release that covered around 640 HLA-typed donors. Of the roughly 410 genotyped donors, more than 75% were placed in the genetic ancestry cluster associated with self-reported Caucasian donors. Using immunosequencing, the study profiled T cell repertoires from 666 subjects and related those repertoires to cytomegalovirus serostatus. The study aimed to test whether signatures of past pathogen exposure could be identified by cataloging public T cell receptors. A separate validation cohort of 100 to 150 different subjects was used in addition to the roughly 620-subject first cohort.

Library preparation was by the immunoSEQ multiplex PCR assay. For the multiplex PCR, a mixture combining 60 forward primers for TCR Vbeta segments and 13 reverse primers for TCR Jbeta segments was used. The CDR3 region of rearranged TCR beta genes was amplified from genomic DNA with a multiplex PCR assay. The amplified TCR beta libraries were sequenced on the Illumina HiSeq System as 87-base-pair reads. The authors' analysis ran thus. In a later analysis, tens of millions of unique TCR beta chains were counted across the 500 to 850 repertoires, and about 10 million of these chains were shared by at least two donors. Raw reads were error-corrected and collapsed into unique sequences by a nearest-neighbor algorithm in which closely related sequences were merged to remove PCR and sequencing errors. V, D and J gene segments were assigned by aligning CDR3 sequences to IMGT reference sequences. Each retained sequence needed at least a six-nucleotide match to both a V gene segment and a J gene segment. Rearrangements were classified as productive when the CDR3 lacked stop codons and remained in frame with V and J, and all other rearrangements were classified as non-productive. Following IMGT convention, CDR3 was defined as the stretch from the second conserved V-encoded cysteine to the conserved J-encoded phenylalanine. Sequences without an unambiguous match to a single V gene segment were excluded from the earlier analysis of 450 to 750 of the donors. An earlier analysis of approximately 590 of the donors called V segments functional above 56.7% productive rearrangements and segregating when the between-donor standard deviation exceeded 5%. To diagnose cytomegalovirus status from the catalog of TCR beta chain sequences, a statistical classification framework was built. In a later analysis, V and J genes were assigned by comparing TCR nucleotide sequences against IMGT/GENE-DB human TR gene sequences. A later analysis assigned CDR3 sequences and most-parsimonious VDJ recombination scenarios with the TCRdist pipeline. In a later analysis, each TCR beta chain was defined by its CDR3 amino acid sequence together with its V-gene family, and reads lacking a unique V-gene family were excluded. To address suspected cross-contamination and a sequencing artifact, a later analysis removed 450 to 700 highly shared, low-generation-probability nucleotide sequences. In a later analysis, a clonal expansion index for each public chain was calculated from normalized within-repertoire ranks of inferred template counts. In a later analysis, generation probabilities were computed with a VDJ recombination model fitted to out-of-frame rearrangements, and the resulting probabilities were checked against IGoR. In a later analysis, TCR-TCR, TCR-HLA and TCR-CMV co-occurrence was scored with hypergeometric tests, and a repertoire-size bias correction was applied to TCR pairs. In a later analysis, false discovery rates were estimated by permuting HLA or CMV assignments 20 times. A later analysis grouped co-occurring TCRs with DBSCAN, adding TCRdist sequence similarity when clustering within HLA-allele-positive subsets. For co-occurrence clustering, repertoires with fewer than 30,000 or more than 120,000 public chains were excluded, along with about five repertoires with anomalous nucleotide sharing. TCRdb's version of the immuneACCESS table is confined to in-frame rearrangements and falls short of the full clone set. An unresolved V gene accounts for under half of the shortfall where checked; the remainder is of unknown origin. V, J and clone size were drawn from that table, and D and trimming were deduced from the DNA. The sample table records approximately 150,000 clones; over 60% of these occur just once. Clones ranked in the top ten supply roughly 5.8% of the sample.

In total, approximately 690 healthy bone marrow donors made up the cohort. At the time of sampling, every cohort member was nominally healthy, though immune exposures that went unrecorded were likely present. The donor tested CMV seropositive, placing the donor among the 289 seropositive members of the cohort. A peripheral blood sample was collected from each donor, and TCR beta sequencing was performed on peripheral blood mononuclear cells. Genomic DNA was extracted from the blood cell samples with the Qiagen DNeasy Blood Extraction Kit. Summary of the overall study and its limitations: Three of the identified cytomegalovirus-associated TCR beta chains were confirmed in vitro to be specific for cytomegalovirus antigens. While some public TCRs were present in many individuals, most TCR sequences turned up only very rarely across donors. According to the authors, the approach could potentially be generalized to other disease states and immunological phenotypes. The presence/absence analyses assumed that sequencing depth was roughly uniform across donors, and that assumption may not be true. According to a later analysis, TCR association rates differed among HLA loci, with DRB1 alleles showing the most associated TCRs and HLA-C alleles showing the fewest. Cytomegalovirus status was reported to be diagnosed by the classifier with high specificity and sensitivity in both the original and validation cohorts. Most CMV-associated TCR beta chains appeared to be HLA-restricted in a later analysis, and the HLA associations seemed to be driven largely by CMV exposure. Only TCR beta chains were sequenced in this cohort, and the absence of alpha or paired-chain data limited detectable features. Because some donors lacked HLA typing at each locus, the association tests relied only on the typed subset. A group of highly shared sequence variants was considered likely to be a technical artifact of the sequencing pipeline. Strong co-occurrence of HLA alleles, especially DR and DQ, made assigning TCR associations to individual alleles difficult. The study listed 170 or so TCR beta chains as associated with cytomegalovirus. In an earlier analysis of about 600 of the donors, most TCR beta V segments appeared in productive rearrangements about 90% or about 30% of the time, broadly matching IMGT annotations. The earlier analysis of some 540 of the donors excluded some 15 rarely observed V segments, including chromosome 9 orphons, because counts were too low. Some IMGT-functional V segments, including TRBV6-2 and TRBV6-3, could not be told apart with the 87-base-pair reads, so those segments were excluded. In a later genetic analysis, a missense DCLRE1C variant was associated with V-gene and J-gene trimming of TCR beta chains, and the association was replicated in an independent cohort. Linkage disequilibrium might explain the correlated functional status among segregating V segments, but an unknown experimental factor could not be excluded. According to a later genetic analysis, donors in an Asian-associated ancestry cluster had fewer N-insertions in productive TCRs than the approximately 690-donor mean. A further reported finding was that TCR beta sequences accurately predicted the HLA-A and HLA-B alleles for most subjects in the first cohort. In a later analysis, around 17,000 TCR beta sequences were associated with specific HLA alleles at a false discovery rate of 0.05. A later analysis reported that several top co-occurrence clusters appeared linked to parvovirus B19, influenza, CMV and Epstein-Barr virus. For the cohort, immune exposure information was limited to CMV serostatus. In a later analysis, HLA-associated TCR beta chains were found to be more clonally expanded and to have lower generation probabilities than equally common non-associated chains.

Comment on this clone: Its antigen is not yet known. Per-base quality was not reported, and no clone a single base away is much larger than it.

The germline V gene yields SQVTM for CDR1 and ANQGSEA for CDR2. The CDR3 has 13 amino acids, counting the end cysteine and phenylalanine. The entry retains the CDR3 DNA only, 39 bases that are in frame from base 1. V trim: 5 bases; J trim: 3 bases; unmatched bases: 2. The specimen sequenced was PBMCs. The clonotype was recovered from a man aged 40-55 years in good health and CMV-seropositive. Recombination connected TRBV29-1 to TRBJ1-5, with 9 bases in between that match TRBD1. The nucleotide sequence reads TGCAGCGTTCGGGACAGGGACAATCAGCCCCAGCATTTT. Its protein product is CSVRDRDNQPQHF.